These 14 T cell receptor beta chains share one sample of origin, sequenced in a study of siplizumab effects on memory and regulatory T cells. Assay used: immunoSEQ multiplex PCR; TCRdb lists only in-frame clones, some missing. The sample includes about 52,000 clones, 95% to 98% of them seen just once. Sequenced input: naive CD4+ T cells sorted from blood. The source is a human donor in good health.

This sequence joins TRBV18 and TRBJ2-1; D is uncertain. With 0 bases removed from V and 6 bases from J, the gap between germline ends came to 6 bases. From germline, CDR1 is KGHSH and CDR2 LQKENI. The CDR3 is 13 amino acids. CDR3 nucleotides: TGTGCCAGCTCACCACCGATGGGCAATGAGCAGTTCTTC. Translation: CASSPPMGNEQFF.

V usage is TRBV27 and J usage is TRBJ2-7; D is ambiguous. V lost 2 bases and J 2 bases, leaving 10 bases between the germline ends. The CDR3 spans 14 residues. The germline V gene has CDR1 MNHEY and CDR2 SMNVEV (reference sequence). For the CDR3, the DNA is TGTGCCAGCAGTTTAGTGGACGGTACCTACGAGCAGTACTTC. It encodes CASSLVDGTYEQYF.

This clone was detected only once. The chain employs TRBV5-1 and TRBJ2-4, with 9 nucleotides matching TRBD2. The CDR3 runs 14 residues. Germline V gene lookup returns CDR1 SGHRS and CDR2 YFSETQ. Losses at the gene ends were 0 bases for V and 5 bases for J; bases not matched to a gene: 0. This CDR3 is CASSLVAGENIQYF. As DNA, the CDR3 is TGCGCCAGCAGCTTGGTAGCGGGAGAAAACATTCAGTACTTC.

This clone was seen a single time. The gene calls are TRBV6-5 and TRBJ2-2; 7 bases are a match to TRBD2. This CDR3 region has 15 residues. From germline, CDR1 is MNHEY and CDR2 SVGAGI. V shed 4 bases, J shed 2 bases, and the junction held 4 bases outside the gene matches. CDR3 sequence reads: CASSSGGGNTGELFF. The CDR3 DNA follows: TGTGCCAGCAGTTCTGGGGGGGGAAACACCGGGGAGCTGTTTTTT.

The rearrangement joins TRBV2 to TRBJ2-3; 8 bases map to TRBD1. CDR1 and CDR2 (germline): SNHLY, FYNNEI. The V gene end was trimmed by 0 bases and the J gene end by 1 base; junction bases not matched to a gene: 9. The CDR3 covers 18 residues. The CDR3 coding sequence is TGTGCCAGCAGTGAAGCCCTCGGGACAGGAGATCGCACAGATACGCAGTATTTT. This encodes CASSEALGTGDRTDTQYF.

The chain employs TRBV28 and TRBJ2-5; D gene uncertain. Trimming pared 2 bases from V and 4 bases from J, leaving 8 bases between. The CDR3 extends over 13 amino acids. Per germline, CDR1 MDHEN and CDR2 SYDVKM. CDR3: CASSLGRTETQYF. The CDR3 DNA is TGTGCCAGCAGTTTAGGTCGCACAGAGACCCAGTACTTC.

The rearrangement joins TRBV7-3 to TRBJ2-7; 10 bases are a match to TRBD2. From germline, CDR1 is SGHTA and CDR2 FQGTGA. With V trimmed by 2 bases and J by 3 bases, 1 base remained unmatched. The CDR3 extends over 14 amino acids. Written as DNA, the CDR3 is TGTGCCAGCAGCTTATCTAGCGGGAGCTACGAGCAGTACTTC. Translating it yields CASSLSSGSYEQYF.

The chain combines TRBV27 with TRBJ2-2; D gene unclear. CDR1 is MNHEY and CDR2 is SMNVEV in the germline V gene (reference sequence). Trimming took 5 bases from V and 5 from J, leaving 15 bases between them. This CDR3 region has 15 residues. The CDR3 loop is CASSPPSRRTGELFF. The CDR3 region has the DNA TGTGCCAGCAGTCCCCCCAGTAGGCGGACCGGGGAGCTGTTTTTT.

The chain recombines TRBV19 with TRBJ2-2; possibly TRBD2 for D (6 bases). Trimming took off 5 bases at V and 6 bases at J, with 10 bases between the two ends. Germline loops: CDR1 LNHDA, CDR2 SQIVND (reference sequence). CDR3 length: 13 residues. The CDR3 bases are TGTGCCAGTAGTTCGGGGGTCCCCGGGGAGCTGTTTTTT. Its translation: CASSSGVPGELFF.

The chain employs TRBV9 and TRBJ2-7; D is possibly TRBD1 (6 bases). The CDR3 loop spans 12 amino acids. Germline CDR1 is SGDLS and CDR2 is YYNGEE. DNA of the CDR3: TGTATAAAAGGGGGACACTACTACGAGCAGTACTTC. It yields the protein CIKGGHYYEQYF.

This rearrangement joins TRBV7-8 to TRBJ2-1, with D unresolved. The CDR3 has 14 amino acids. Trimming pared 1 base from V and 4 bases from J, leaving 8 bases between. The germline V gene encodes CDR1 SGHVS and CDR2 FQNEAQ. The DNA for the CDR3 is TGTGCCAGCAGCTTAGGAGGAAATTACAATGAGCAGTTCTTC. Translation gives CASSLGGNYNEQFF.

A word on this clone: Within the sample, other DNA sequences also encode this same CDR3. The chain links TRBV5-1 to TRBJ2-1; TRBD2 aligns across 13 bases. CDR1 is SGHRS, CDR2 YFSETQ, per germline. CDR3 length equals 17 residues. V lost 3 bases and J lost 1; bases outside the gene matches: 4. DNA of the CDR3: TGCGCCAGCAGCTCGAGGACTAGCGGGAGTTCCTACAATGAGCAGTTCTTC. It codes for CASSSRTSGSSYNEQFF.

The V and J genes are TRBV6-5 and TRBJ1-2; tentatively, D is TRBD1 (6 bases). Trimming took off 7 bases at V and 2 bases at J, with 17 bases between the two ends. CDR1 and CDR2 (germline): MNHEY, SVGAGI. The CDR3 covers 15 residues. Written as DNA, the CDR3 is TGTGCCAGCAATCCTTCGGGGGGCTTGAACTATGGCTACACCTTC. The encoded protein is CASNPSGGLNYGYTF.

The gene calls are TRBV9 and TRBJ2-7, with a tentative D call TRBD2 (5 bases). The CDR3 spans 15 residues. The V end lost 4 bases, the J end lost 2 bases, and 16 bases lay between the germline ends. Germline values: CDR1 SGDLS, CDR2 YYNGEE. The CDR3 sequence is CASSPSTDSTYEQYF. CDR3 coding DNA: TGTGCCAGCAGCCCGAGCACGGACTCAACCTACGAGCAGTACTTC.